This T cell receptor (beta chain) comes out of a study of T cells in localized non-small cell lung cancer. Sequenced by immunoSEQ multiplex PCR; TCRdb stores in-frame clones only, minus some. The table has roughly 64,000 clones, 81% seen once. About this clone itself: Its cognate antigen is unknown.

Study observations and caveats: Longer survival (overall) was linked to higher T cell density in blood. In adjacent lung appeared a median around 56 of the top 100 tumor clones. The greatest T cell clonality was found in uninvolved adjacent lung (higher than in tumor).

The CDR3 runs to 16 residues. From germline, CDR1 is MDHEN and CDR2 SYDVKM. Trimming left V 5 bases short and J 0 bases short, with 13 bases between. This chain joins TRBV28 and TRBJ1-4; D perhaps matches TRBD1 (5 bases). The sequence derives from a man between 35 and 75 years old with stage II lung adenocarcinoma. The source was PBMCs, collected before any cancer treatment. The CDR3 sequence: CASSTTATTTNEKLFF. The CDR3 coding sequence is TGTGCCAGCAGTACGACAGCAACAACAACTAATGAAAAACTGTTTTTT.